These T cell receptor beta chains were read from a single sample in a study of beta chain features in type 1 diabetes. Profiling relied on immunoSEQ multiplex PCR, and the TCRdb table lists in-frame clones only, not all of them. The table has about 47,000 clones, approximately 40% seen once. Sample: stem cell memory CD4+ T cells from blood. These receptors originate from a man aged 25-45 years with type 1 diabetes. The CDR3 runs from the conserved cysteine through the conserved F or W. D genes are given only for firm matches. Only some rows state a clone size, as once, few, many or a class for expanded clones.

CDR3 DNA: TGCGCCAGCAAGGGGCGGGGGGACACTGAAGCTTTCTTT; CDR3 protein: CASKGRGDTEAFF; V gene: TRBV5-1; clone size: .; J gene: TRBJ1-1; D gene: .
CDR3 DNA: TGTGCCACCTCCCTAGCGGGCCCCTACGAGCAGTACTTC; CDR3 protein: CATSLAGPYEQYF; V gene: TRBV6-1; clone size: .; J gene: TRBJ2-7; D gene: TRBD2
CDR3 DNA: TGTGCCAGCTCACCCGGGGGGGGCCGAGATCAGCCCCAGCATTTT; CDR3 protein: CASSPGGGRDQPQHF; V gene: TRBV18; clone size: .; J gene: TRBJ1-5; D gene: .
CDR3 DNA: TGTGCCAGCAGGAGGGGGCTGGGTAACTATGGCTACACCTTC; CDR3 protein: CASRRGLGNYGYTF; V gene: TRBV7-9; clone size: .; J gene: TRBJ1-2; D gene: TRBD1
CDR3 DNA: TGTGCCAGCCACCCCAACGAGCGGGAATACAATGAGCAGTTCTTC; CDR3 protein: CASHPNEREYNEQFF; V gene: TRBV18; clone size: .; J gene: TRBJ2-1; D gene: TRBD2
CDR3 DNA: TGTGCCAGCAGCCCCGGACTAGCGGTTTTAGGTGAGCAGTTCTTC; CDR3 protein: CASSPGLAVLGEQFF; V gene: TRBV7-6; clone size: .; J gene: TRBJ2-1; D gene: TRBD2
CDR3 DNA: TGTGCCAGCAGAAGACAGGGTCTGGGCTATGGCTACACCTTC; CDR3 protein: CASRRQGLGYGYTF; V gene: TRBV6-5; clone size: few; J gene: TRBJ1-2; D gene: TRBD1
CDR3 DNA: TGTGCCTGGAGTCGGGACAGGGGACGGACTGGGGCCAACGTCCTGACTTTC; CDR3 protein: CAWSRDRGRTGANVLTF; V gene: TRBV30; clone size: few; J gene: TRBJ2-6; D gene: TRBD1
CDR3 DNA: TGTGCCAGTAGCTTCCGGGACAGGGTGCATGGCTACACCTTC; CDR3 protein: CASSFRDRVHGYTF; V gene: TRBV19; clone size: few; J gene: TRBJ1-2; D gene: TRBD1
CDR3 DNA: TGCGCCAGCAGCTTTCGGACTAACCGCGGGAACGTCGGCTACGAGCAGTACTTC; CDR3 protein: CASSFRTNRGNVGYEQYF; V gene: TRBV5-1; clone size: few; J gene: TRBJ2-7; D gene: .
CDR3 DNA: TGTGCCAGCATTCCATGGGGTAGCGGGAGTTTCTCCTACAATGAGCAGTTCTTC; CDR3 protein: CASIPWGSGSFSYNEQFF; V gene: TRBV28; clone size: .; J gene: TRBJ2-1; D gene: TRBD2
CDR3 DNA: TGTGCCAGCAGCGTTCAGACAGGGGGAGCCAACACTGAAGCTTTCTTT; CDR3 protein: CASSVQTGGANTEAFF; V gene: TRBV9; clone size: .; J gene: TRBJ1-1; D gene: TRBD1
CDR3 DNA: TGTGCCAGCAGCTTAGGGGAGGTCGGTGAAGCTTTCTTT; CDR3 protein: CASSLGEVGEAFF; V gene: TRBV7-3; clone size: .; J gene: TRBJ1-1; D gene: .
CDR3 DNA: TGTGCCAGCAGCCTCATGGCGGGAGCAGAGACCCAGTACTTC; CDR3 protein: CASSLMAGAETQYF; V gene: TRBV7-2; clone size: .; J gene: TRBJ2-5; D gene: TRBD2
CDR3 DNA: TGTGCCAGCAGCTTAGTGACTAGCGGGAGCGATACGCAGTATTTT; CDR3 protein: CASSLVTSGSDTQYF; V gene: TRBV7-9; clone size: few; J gene: TRBJ2-3; D gene: TRBD2
CDR3 DNA: TGTGCCAGCCGTACCATCAGACCTGCAGGCTACAATGAGCAGTTCTTC; CDR3 protein: CASRTIRPAGYNEQFF; V gene: TRBV7-2; clone size: .; J gene: TRBJ2-1; D gene: .